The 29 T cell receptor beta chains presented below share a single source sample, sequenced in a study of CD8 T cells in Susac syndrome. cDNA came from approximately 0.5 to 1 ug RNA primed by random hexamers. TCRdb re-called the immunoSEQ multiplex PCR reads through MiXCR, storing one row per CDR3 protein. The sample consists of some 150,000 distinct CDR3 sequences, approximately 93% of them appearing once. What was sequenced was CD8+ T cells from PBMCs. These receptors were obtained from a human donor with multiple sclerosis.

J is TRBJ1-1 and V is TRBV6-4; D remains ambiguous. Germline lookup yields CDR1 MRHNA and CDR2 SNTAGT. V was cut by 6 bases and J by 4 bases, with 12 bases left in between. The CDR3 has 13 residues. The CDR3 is CASRDGPGTEAFF. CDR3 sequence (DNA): TGTGCCAGCAGAGACGGGCCGGGCACTGAAGCTTTCTTT.

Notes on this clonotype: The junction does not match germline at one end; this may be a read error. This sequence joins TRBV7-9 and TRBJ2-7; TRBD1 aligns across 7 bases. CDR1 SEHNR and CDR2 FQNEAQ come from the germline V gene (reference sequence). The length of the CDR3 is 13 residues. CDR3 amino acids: CASSRQGAYELYF. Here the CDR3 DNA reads TGTGCCAGCAGCCGACAGGGAGCCTACGAGCTGTACTTC.

This chain's CDR3 is CASSSKVNTEAFF. Here the CDR3 DNA reads TGTGCCAGCAGCTCCAAGGTGAACACTGAAGCTTTCTTT. The V gene is TRBV27, the J gene TRBJ1-1; D is uncertain. This CDR3 is built from 13 residues. Trimming pared 6 bases from V and 0 bases from J, leaving 8 bases between. Germline V gene data show CDR1 as MNHEY and CDR2 as SMNVEV (reference sequence).

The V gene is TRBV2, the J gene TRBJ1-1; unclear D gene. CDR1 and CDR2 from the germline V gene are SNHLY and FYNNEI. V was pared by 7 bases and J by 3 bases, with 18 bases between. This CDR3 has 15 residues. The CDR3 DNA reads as TGTGCCAGCACTGCCGGGAGTTCAGTTCACACTGAAGCTTTCTTT. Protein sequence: CASTAGSSVHTEAFF.

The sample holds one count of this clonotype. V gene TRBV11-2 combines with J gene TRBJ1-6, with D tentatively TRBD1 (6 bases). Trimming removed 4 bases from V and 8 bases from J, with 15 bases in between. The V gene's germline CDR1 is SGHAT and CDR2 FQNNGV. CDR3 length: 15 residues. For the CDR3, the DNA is TGTGCCAGCAGCTCTCGGTACGGGGGCGATTCACCCCTCCACTTT. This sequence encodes CASSSRYGGDSPLHF.

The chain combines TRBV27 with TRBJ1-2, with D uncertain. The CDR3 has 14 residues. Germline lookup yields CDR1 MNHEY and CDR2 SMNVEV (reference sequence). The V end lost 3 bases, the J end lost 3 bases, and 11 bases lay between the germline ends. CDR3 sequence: CASSFGVGDYGYTF. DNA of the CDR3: TGTGCCAGCAGTTTCGGGGTAGGAGACTATGGCTACACCTTC.

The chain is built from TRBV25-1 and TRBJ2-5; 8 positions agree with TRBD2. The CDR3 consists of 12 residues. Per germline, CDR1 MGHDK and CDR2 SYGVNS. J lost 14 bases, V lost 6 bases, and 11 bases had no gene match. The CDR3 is CASSPGGVLYYF. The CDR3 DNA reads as TGTGCCAGCAGCCCCGGGGGGGTGTTGTACTACTTC.

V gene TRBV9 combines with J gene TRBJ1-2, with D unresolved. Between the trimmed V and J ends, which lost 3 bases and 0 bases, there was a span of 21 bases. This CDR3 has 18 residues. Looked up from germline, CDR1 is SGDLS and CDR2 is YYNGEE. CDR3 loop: CASSDSFRVENSNYGYTF. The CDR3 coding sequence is TGTGCCAGCAGCGATTCTTTCCGCGTAGAGAACTCTAACTATGGCTACACCTTC.

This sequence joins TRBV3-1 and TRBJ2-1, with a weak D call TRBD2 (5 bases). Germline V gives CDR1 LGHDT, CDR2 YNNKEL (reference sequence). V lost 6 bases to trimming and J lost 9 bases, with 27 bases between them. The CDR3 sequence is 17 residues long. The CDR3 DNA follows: TGTGCCAGCAGTCCCGCTTCTAGCTGGGATCACCTCACTGAGCAGTTCTTC. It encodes CASSPASSWDHLTEQFF.

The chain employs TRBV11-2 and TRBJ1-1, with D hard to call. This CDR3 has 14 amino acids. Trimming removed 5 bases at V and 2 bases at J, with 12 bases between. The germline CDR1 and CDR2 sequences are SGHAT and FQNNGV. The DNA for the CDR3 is TGTGCCAGCAGCGCGGTAGACCCCAACACTGAAGCTTTCTTT. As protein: CASSAVDPNTEAFF.

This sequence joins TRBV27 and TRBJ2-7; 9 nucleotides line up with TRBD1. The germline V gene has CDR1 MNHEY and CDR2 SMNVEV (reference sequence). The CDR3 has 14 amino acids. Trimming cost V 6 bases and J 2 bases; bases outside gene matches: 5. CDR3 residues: CASSGQGRPYEQYF. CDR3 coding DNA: TGTGCCAGCAGCGGACAGGGGCGACCCTACGAGCAGTACTTC.

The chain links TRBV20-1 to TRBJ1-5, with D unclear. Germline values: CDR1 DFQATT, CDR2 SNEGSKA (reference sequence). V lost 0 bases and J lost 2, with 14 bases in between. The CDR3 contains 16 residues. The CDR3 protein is CSARDLDRVGNQPQHF. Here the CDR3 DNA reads TGCAGTGCTAGAGATCTCGACCGGGTGGGCAATCAGCCCCAGCATTTT.

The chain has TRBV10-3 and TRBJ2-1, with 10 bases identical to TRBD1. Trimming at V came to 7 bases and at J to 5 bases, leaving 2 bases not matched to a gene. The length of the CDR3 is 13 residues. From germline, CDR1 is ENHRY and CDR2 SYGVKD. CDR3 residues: CAINGQGDNEQFF. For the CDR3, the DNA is TGTGCCATCAACGGACAGGGGGACAATGAGCAGTTCTTC.

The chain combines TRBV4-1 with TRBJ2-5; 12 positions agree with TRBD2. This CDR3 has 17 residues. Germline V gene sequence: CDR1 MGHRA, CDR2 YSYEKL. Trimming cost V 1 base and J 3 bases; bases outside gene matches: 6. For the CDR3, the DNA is TGCGCCAGCAGCCAAGCACTAGCGGGGGGCCGTGAAGAGACCCAGTACTTC. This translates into CASSQALAGGREETQYF.

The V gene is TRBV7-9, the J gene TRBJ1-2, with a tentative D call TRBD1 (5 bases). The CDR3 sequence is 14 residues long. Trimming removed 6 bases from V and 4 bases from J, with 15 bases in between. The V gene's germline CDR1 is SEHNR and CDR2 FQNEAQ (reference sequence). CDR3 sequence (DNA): TGTGCCAGCAGTCAGGGAACCTACCCCTATGGCTACACCTTC. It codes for CASSQGTYPYGYTF.

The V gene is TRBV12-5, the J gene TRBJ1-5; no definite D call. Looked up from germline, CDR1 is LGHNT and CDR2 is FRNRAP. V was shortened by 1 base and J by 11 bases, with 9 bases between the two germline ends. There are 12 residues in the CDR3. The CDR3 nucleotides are TGTGCTAGTGGTTTGGGGCGGTCGGCCCAGCATTTT. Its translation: CASGLGRSAQHF.

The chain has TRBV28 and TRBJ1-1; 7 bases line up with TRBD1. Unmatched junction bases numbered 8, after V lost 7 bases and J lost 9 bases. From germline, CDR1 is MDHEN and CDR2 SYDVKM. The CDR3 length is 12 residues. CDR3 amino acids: CASNRQGGKAFF. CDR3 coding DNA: TGTGCCAGCAACCGACAGGGAGGTAAAGCTTTCTTT. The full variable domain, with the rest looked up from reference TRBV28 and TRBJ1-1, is DVKVTQSSRYLVKRTGEKVFLECVQDMDHENMFWYRQDPGLGLRLIYFSYDVKMKEKGDIPEGYSVSREKKERFSLILESASTNQTSMYLCASNRQGGKAFFGQGTRLTVV.

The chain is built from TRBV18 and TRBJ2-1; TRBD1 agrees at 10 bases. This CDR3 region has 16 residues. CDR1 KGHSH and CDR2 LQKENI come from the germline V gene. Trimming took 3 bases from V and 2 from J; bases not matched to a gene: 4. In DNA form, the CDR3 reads TGTGCCAGCTCACCCCCGGGACAGGGGCCCTACAATGAGCAGTTCTTC. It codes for CASSPPGQGPYNEQFF.

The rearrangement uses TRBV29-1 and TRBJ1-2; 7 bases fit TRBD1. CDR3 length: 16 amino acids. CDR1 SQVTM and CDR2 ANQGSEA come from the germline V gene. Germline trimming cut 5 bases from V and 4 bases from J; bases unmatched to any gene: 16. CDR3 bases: TGCAGCGTTCCTTCTACGACAGGGAGTTATCCCTATGGCTACACCTTC. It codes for CSVPSTTGSYPYGYTF.

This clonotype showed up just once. The DNA of the CDR3 is TGTGCCTGGAGTCTCCCTGGACTAGCGGGGGAGGAGCAGTTCTTC. Protein: CAWSLPGLAGEEQFF. The chain uses TRBV30 and TRBJ2-1, with TRBD2 identical over 13 bases. The CDR3 consists of 15 residues. Trimming removed 2 bases from V and 10 bases from J; junction bases left unmatched: 8. Germline CDR1 and CDR2: GTSNPN and SVGIG (reference sequence).

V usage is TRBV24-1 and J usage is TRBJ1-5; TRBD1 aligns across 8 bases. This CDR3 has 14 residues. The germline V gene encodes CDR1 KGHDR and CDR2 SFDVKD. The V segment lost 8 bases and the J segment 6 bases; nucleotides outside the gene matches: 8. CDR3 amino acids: CATMDRDGGQPQHF. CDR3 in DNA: TGTGCCACCATGGACAGGGATGGGGGTCAGCCCCAGCATTTT.

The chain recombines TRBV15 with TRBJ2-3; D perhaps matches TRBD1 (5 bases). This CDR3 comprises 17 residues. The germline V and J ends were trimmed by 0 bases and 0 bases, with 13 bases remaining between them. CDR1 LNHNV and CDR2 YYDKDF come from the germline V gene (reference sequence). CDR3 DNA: TGTGCCACCAGCAGAGATAGGGGCCCAATCAGCACAGATACGCAGTATTTT. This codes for CATSRDRGPISTDTQYF.

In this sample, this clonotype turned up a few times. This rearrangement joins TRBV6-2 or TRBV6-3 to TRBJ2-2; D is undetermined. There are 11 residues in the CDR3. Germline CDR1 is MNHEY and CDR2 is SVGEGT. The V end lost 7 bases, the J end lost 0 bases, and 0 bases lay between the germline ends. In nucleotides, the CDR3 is TGTGCCAGCACGAACACCGGGGAGCTGTTTTTT. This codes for CASTNTGELFF.

The CDR3 is CASSYSGRSGELFF. The CDR3 DNA reads TGTGCCAGCAGTTATTCGGGGCGGTCCGGGGAGCTGTTTTTT. The chain uses TRBV6-6 and TRBJ2-2; the D gene could be TRBD1 or TRBD2 (5 bases each). V lost 3 bases, J lost 6 bases, and 11 bases lay in between. Looked up from germline, CDR1 is MNHNY and CDR2 is SVGAGI (reference sequence). CDR3 length equals 14 residues.

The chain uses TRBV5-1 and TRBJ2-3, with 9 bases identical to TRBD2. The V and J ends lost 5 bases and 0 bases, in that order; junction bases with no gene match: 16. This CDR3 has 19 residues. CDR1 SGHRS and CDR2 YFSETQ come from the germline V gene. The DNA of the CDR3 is TGCGCCAGCAGACCAGGCGTGCGAGCGGGGGGCATAAGCACAGATACGCAGTATTTT. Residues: CASRPGVRAGGISTDTQYF.

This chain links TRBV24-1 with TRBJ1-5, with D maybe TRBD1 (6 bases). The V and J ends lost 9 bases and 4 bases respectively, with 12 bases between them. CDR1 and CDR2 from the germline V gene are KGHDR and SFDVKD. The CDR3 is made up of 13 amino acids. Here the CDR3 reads CATGTSTNQPQHF. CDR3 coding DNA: TGTGCCACCGGGACAAGTACTAATCAGCCCCAGCATTTT.

The CDR3 loop is CSAHDRARPEGTDTQYF. Written as DNA, the CDR3 is TGCAGTGCCCATGACAGGGCTCGGCCGGAAGGCACAGATACGCAGTATTTT. The rearrangement joins TRBV20-1 to TRBJ2-3, with TRBD1 matching 7 bases. CDR1 is DFQATT and CDR2 is SNEGSKA in the germline V gene (reference sequence). V lost 6 bases and J lost 1; bases outside the gene matches: 16. CDR3 length: 17 residues.

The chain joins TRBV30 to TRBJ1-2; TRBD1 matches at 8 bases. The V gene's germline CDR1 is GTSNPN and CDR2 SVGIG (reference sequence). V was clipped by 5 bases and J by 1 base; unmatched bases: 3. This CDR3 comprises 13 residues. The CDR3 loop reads CAWGQGFNYGYTF. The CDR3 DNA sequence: TGTGCCTGGGGACAGGGATTTAACTATGGCTACACCTTC.

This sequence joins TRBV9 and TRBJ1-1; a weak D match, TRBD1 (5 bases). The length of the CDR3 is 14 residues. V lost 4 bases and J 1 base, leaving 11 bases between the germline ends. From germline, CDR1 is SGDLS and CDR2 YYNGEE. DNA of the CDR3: TGTGCCAGCAGCCCCGGGGACGGGAACACTGAAGCTTTCTTT. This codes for CASSPGDGNTEAFF.